This T cell receptor beta chain is from a study of blood T cells in healthy people across ages. Study results and caveats: Across the age range, TCR beta diversity per million T cells fell in a roughly linear way. Investigators viewed diversity estimates from one million T cells as underestimates, the study reported. Donor CMV status, an unknown factor, possibly confounded changes in expanded clonotypes.

The count of this clonotype is one. The target antigen is unknown. Primed by a sample-barcoded 5' primer and a J-beta primer mix, a second PCR proceeded for roughly 6 to 12 cycles. MiXCR, applied by TCRdb to the 5' RACE reads, yields one record per CDR3 protein. The repertoire consists of 550,000 to 800,000 distinct CDR3 sequences, with 32% occurring once and the leading ten covering just over 15%. The germline V gene has CDR1 DFQATT and CDR2 SNEGSKA (reference sequence). Trimming took off 3 bases at V and 7 bases at J, with 15 bases between the two ends. The CDR3 is made up of 14 amino acids. Sequencing was done on a sample of blood. This TCR was sampled from an elderly woman in good health. This rearrangement joins TRBV20-1 to TRBJ1-4; possibly TRBD1 for D (5 bases). In DNA, the CDR3 is TGCAGTGCTAGCGGTGGGGGGTTTAGTGAAAAACTGTTTTTT. Translating gives CSASGGGFSEKLFF.